This T cell receptor beta chain was documented in a study of T cells after yellow fever vaccination. Study-level background: The fractions with low cell numbers were processed using SMART-Seq v4 Ultra Low Input.

This clonotype showed up many times. Antigen specificity is unknown. TCRdb re-called the 5' RACE reads with MiXCR, one entry per CDR3 protein. The sample consists of around 310,000 distinct CDR3 sequences, roughly 4.3% of them appearing once. General study points: Repertoires sorted by FACS could include abundant clonotypes that are contaminants from the bulk population. Booster samples showed a return of most primary-vaccination clones (around 96% CD4, 85% to 90% CD8).

The CDR3 consists of 13 residues. V lost 4 bases, J lost 5 bases, and 11 bases lay in between. Germline V CDR1 and CDR2: SGHTA, FQGNSA. The clonotype originates from a man younger than 30 who received the YFV17D yellow fever vaccine. The V and J genes are TRBV7-2 and TRBJ2-5; perhaps TRBD2 as D (5 bases). Here the sequenced sample was PBMCs, taken 5 days after the yellow fever booster vaccination. CDR3 sequence (DNA): TGTGCCAGCAGCTGGACCGGCGGGGAGACCCAGTACTTC. Translation: CASSWTGGETQYF.